These T cell receptor beta chains were read from a single sample in a study of cytomegalovirus exposure and HLA in healthy donors. Sequenced by immunoSEQ multiplex PCR; TCRdb stores in-frame clones only, minus some. Here the sample spans some 120,000 clones, around two thirds being singletons. The sequencing input was PBMCs. Every receptor here comes from a woman aged 40 to 50 in good health and CMV-seropositive. Each CDR3 is given with its conserved first and last residue. The D gene is left open where the match is weak. Clone sizes are given selectively: once, few, many, or a class where the clone is expanded.

j_gene	abundance	v_gene	len	d_gene	CDR3aa	CDR3nt
TRBJ2-3	.	TRBV7-3	15	.	CASSLTGVSTDTQYF	TGTGCCAGCAGCTTAACCGGGGTTAGCACAGATACGCAGTATTTT
TRBJ1-2	.	TRBV6-6	14	TRBD1	CASSSEDRIHGYTF	TGTGCCAGCAGTTCCGAGGACAGGATTCATGGCTACACCTTC
TRBJ1-3	.	TRBV9	18	TRBD1	CASSGTLTGGPTGNTIYF	TGTGCCAGCAGCGGGACCCTGACAGGGGGCCCCACTGGAAACACCATATATTTT
TRBJ1-5	.	TRBV7-8	16	.	CASSLSRGFGNQPQHF	TGTGCCAGCAGCTTATCCAGAGGCTTCGGCAATCAGCCCCAGCATTTT
TRBJ2-5	.	TRBV7-7	14	.	CASSSGTSEETQYF	TGTGCTAGCAGCTCCGGGACAAGCGAAGAGACCCAGTACTTC
TRBJ1-4	.	TRBV28	18	.	CASSLTSIAGSKGEKLFF	TGTGCCAGCAGTTTAACGTCTATTGCGGGGTCGAAAGGGGAAAAACTGTTTTTT
TRBJ2-1	.	TRBV30	18	TRBD2	CAWSVYVKAGANYNEQFF	TGTGCCTGGAGTGTGTACGTTAAAGCGGGAGCGAACTACAATGAGCAGTTCTTC
TRBJ1-1	few	TRBV4-1	15	.	CASSQEITVNTEAFF	TGCGCCAGCAGCCAAGAAATAACGGTGAACACTGAAGCTTTCTTT
TRBJ2-1	.	TRBV28	14	TRBD1	CASSSGGAYNEQFF	TGTGCCAGCAGTTCAGGGGGAGCGTACAATGAGCAGTTCTTC
TRBJ2-1	.	TRBV30	12	.	CACYLSYNEQFF	TGTGCCTGCTACCTCTCCTACAATGAGCAGTTCTTC
TRBJ2-5	.	TRBV29-1	13	TRBD2	CSVSTSGEETQYF	TGCAGCGTTTCGACTAGCGGGGAAGAGACCCAGTACTTC
TRBJ2-1	.	TRBV5-1	16	TRBD2	CASSVLAGESYNEQFF	TGCGCCAGCAGCGTTCTGGCGGGAGAGTCCTACAATGAGCAGTTCTTC
TRBJ2-7	.	TRBV5-4	15	TRBD1	CASSLVVGGEYEQYF	TGTGCCAGCAGCTTGGTGGTAGGGGGCGAGTACGAGCAGTACTTC
TRBJ2-7	.	TRBV10-3	12	.	CAISDSTDKQYF	TGTGCCATCAGTGATTCCACAGATAAGCAGTACTTC
TRBJ2-1	.	TRBV5-5	12	.	CASSLDNNEQFF	TGTGCCAGCAGCTTGGACAACAATGAGCAGTTCTTC
TRBJ1-1	few	TRBV7-9	17	.	CASSPVGTPSMNTEAFF	TGTGCCAGCAGTCCGGTGGGCACACCTTCCATGAACACTGAAGCTTTCTTT
TRBJ2-1	.	TRBV9	18	TRBD1	CASSVARDSDKTYNEQFF	TGTGCCAGCAGCGTAGCCAGGGACAGTGACAAGACCTACAATGAGCAGTTCTTC
TRBJ1-4	few	TRBV11-2	13	.	CASSLNGERKLFF	TGTGCCAGCAGCCTCAACGGGGAGAGGAAACTGTTTTTT
TRBJ2-1	.	TRBV1	15	.	CTSSQQRTSRKEQFF	TGCACCAGCAGCCAACAAAGGACTAGCCGGAAGGAGCAGTTCTTC
TRBJ2-7	.	TRBV5-1	14	.	CASSAGLPNYEQYF	TGCGCCAGCAGCGCAGGACTCCCCAATTACGAGCAGTACTTC
TRBJ2-3	.	TRBV6-6	15	.	CATGKSVDLTDTQYF	TGTGCCACCGGGAAAAGCGTAGACCTAACAGATACGCAGTATTTT
TRBJ2-2	.	TRBV4-1	17	TRBD2	CASSQVNMGLGPGELFF	TGCGCCAGCAGCCAAGTGAATATGGGACTAGGCCCCGGGGAGCTGTTTTTT
TRBJ1-2	.	TRBV29-1	11	.	CSARDTYGYTF	TGCAGCGCTAGGGACACCTATGGCTACACCTTC
TRBJ1-2	.	TRBV29-1	11	.	CSGRADYGYTF	TGCAGCGGCAGGGCGGACTATGGCTACACCTTC
TRBJ2-7	.	TRBV6-8	17	TRBD1	CASRYTLDREASYEQYF	TGTGCCAGCAGGTATACCTTGGACAGGGAGGCATCCTACGAGCAGTACTTC
TRBJ2-7	.	TRBV7-9	14	TRBD2	CASSSLAGSYEQYF	TGTGCCAGCAGCTCGCTAGCGGGATCCTACGAGCAGTACTTC
TRBJ1-2	few	TRBV2	14	.	CASSEAAGHYGYTF	TGTGCCAGCAGTGAAGCCGCGGGGCACTATGGCTACACCTTC
TRBJ2-4	once	TRBV6-6	15	.	CASSFGGFAKNIQYF	TGTGCCAGCAGTTTCGGAGGGTTCGCCAAAAACATTCAGTACTTC
TRBJ2-1	.	TRBV4-3	17	TRBD2	CASSQDNPGGSYNEQFF	TGCGCCAGCAGCCAAGATAATCCGGGAGGGTCCTACAATGAGCAGTTCTTC
TRBJ2-6	.	TRBV6-5	14	.	CASTGGRGANVLTF	TGTGCCAGCACAGGGGGGCGTGGGGCCAACGTCCTGACTTTC
TRBJ2-7	.	TRBV7-2	16	.	CASSFGNRNNDYEQYF	TGTGCCAGCAGCTTCGGGAACCGAAACAATGACTACGAGCAGTACTTC
TRBJ2-5	.	TRBV11-3	14	.	CASSLGAAQETQYF	TGTGCCAGCAGTTTAGGAGCGGCTCAAGAGACCCAGTACTTC
TRBJ2-7	.	TRBV27	14	TRBD2	CAASPLREGYEQYF	TGTGCCGCCTCTCCCTTGCGGGAGGGCTACGAGCAGTACTTC
TRBJ2-7	.	TRBV28	17	.	CASNTRAGSVPSYEQYF	TGTGCCAGCAACACACGGGCAGGTAGCGTACCCTCCTACGAGCAGTACTTC
TRBJ2-6	.	TRBV7-2	14	.	CASSLGLGENLLTF	TGTGCCAGCAGCTTAGGGCTGGGCGAGAACCTCCTGACTTTC
TRBJ1-2	.	TRBV7-3	13	TRBD1	CASSKGQGVGYTF	TGTGCCAGCAGCAAGGGACAGGGGGTTGGCTACACCTTC
TRBJ2-6	once	TRBV11-1	16	.	CASSSKQGFGANVLTF	TGTGCCAGCAGCTCCAAACAGGGCTTTGGGGCCAACGTCCTGACTTTC
TRBJ1-1	once	TRBV15	15	.	CATSRDRRLPTEAFF	TGTGCCACCAGCAGAGATCGTAGACTGCCCACTGAAGCTTTCTTT
TRBJ2-3	.	TRBV5-1	15	TRBD2	CASSLGAGISDTQYF	TGCGCCAGCAGCTTAGGAGCGGGAATATCAGATACGCAGTATTTT
TRBJ2-5	few	TRBV5-5	16	.	CASSLYGVSGQETQYF	TGTGCCAGCAGCTTGTACGGTGTGTCGGGCCAAGAGACCCAGTACTTC
TRBJ1-3	.	TRBV4-1	17	.	CASSQGSRFTSGNTIYF	TGCGCCAGCAGCCAAGGATCTCGGTTCACCTCTGGAAACACCATATATTTT
TRBJ2-7	.	TRBV28	14	TRBD1	CASSTRQGSYEQYF	TGTGCCAGCAGTACCCGACAGGGTTCCTACGAGCAGTACTTC
TRBJ1-5	.	TRBV19	15	.	CASSRLGNPNQPQHF	TGTGCCAGTAGTAGGCTAGGAAACCCAAATCAGCCCCAGCATTTT
TRBJ2-3	.	TRBV5-1	16	.	CASSLVPDQGGDTQYF	TGCGCCAGCAGCTTGGTTCCTGACCAGGGGGGAGATACGCAGTATTTT
TRBJ1-3	.	TRBV5-6	17	TRBD1	CASSARDRGSTGNTIYF	TGTGCCAGCAGCGCCCGGGACAGGGGGTCTACTGGAAACACCATATATTTT
TRBJ2-7	.	TRBV7-2	17	.	CASSSLRGSGTSYEQYF	TGTGCCAGCAGCTCCCTTAGGGGGAGCGGGACTTCCTACGAGCAGTACTTC
TRBJ1-1	.	TRBV19	13	.	CASSSRVNTEAFF	TGTGCCAGTAGTAGCAGGGTGAACACTGAAGCTTTCTTT
TRBJ2-7	few	TRBV7-9	15	TRBD1	CASSLGTGESGEQYF	TGTGCCAGCAGCTTAGGGACAGGGGAGTCAGGCGAGCAGTACTTC
TRBJ1-6	once	TRBV7-2	15	TRBD1	CASSRDRASNSPLHF	TGTGCCAGCAGCCGGGACAGGGCGTCTAATTCACCCCTCCACTTT
TRBJ2-7	.	TRBV29-1	11	.	CSVVQGQEQYF	TGCAGCGTTGTTCAGGGGCAAGAGCAGTACTTC
TRBJ1-5	.	TRBV15	17	TRBD1	CATSRGGGQGVWQPQHF	TGTGCCACCAGCAGAGGGGGCGGACAGGGGGTATGGCAGCCCCAGCATTTT
TRBJ2-7	.	TRBV4-3	18	TRBD2	CASSQDIPRERYGYEQYF	TGCGCCAGCAGCCAAGATATTCCGCGGGAGAGGTATGGTTACGAGCAGTACTTC
TRBJ1-1	.	TRBV4-1	15	.	CASSQDLAVITEAFF	TGCGCCAGCAGCCAAGATTTGGCGGTGATCACTGAAGCTTTCTTT